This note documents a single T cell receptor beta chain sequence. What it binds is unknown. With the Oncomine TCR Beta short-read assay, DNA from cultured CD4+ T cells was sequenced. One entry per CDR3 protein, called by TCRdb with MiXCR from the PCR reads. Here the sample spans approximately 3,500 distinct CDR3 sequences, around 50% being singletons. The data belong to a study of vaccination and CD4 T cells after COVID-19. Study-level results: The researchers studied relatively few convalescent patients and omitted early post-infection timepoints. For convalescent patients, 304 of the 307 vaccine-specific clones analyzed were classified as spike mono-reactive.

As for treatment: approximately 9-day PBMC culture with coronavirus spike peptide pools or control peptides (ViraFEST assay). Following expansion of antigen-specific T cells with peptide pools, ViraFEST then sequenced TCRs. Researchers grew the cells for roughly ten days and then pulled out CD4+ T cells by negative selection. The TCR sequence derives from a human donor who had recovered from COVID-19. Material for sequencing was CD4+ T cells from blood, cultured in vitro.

The CDR3 protein is CASGELLGAYGYTF. The CDR3 DNA follows: TGTGCCAGCGGAGAGTTACTAGGGGCGTATGGCTACACCTTC. J is TRBJ1-2 and V is TRBV28, with D possibly matching TRBD1 (5 bases). CDR1 and CDR2 (germline): MDHEN, SYDVKM. The CDR3 has 14 amino acids. The V end was cut by 8 bases, the J end by 5 bases, with 18 bases between.